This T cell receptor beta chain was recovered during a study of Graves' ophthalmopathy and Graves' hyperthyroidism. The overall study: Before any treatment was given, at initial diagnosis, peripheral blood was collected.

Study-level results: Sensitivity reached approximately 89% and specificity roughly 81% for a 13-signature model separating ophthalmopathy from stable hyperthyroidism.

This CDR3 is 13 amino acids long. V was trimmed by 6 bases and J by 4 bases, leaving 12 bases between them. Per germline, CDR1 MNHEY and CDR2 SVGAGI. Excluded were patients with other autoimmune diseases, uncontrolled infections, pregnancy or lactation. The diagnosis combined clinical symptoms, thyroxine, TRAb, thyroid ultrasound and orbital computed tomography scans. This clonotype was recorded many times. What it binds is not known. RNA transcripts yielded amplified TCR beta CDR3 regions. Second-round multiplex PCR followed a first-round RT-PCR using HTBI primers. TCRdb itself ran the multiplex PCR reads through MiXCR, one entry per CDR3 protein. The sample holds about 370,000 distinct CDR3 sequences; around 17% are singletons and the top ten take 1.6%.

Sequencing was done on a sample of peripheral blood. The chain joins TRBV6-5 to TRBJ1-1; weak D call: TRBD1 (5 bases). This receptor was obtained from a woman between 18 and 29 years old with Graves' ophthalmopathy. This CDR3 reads CASRPEGLTEAFF. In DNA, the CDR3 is TGTGCCAGCAGACCCGAGGGGCTCACTGAAGCTTTCTTT.